This entry lists 17 T cell receptor beta chains sequenced from one sample in a study of radiotherapy plus CTLA-4 blockade in lung cancer. The data were produced by immunoSEQ multiplex PCR, yet TCRdb's version contains in-frame clones alone and is incomplete. The repertoire has about 45,000 clones, 73% of them found once; the top ten carry 3% to 4%. The input for sequencing was peripheral blood, taken from a patient treated with radiotherapy plus ipilimumab. The receptor set was obtained from a human donor with non-small cell lung cancer who had a complete response to radiotherapy plus ipilimumab.

V gene TRBV9 combines with J gene TRBJ2-7; 8 nucleotides match TRBD1. The V gene's germline CDR1 is SGDLS and CDR2 YYNGEE. The V segment lost 7 bases and the J segment 6 bases; nucleotides outside the gene matches: 9. This CDR3 contains 13 residues. This chain's CDR3 is CASGRTGFAEQYF. CDR3 bases: TGTGCCAGCGGGAGGACAGGGTTTGCCGAGCAGTACTTC.

The chain joins TRBV7-2 to TRBJ2-5; D is perhaps TRBD2 (6 bases). Germline CDR1 SGHTA, CDR2 FQGNSA. The CDR3 loop spans 14 amino acids. V was shortened by 6 bases and J by 4 bases, with 15 bases between the two germline ends. CDR3 amino acids: CASRPLALGETQYF. The CDR3 region has the DNA TGTGCCAGCAGGCCACTAGCTTTAGGAGAGACCCAGTACTTC.

The chain links TRBV29-1 to TRBJ2-5; tentatively, D is TRBD2 (7 bases). The CDR3 is 15 residues long. The V gene lost 4 bases and the J gene lost 7 bases, with 22 bases spanning the gap. The germline gives CDR1 SQVTM, CDR2 ANQGSEA. CDR3 loop: CSVGDSQGGFRTQYF. CDR3 sequence (DNA): TGCAGCGTTGGGGATTCACAGGGAGGGTTTCGGACCCAGTACTTC.

V is TRBV28 and J is TRBJ2-7, with 10 bases identical to TRBD2. Per the germline V gene, CDR1 is MDHEN and CDR2 is SYDVKM. The CDR3 is 15 amino acids. Losses at the gene ends were 6 bases for V and 2 bases for J; bases not matched to a gene: 7. The CDR3 is CASRYSGRSTYEQYF. The CDR3 coding sequence is TGTGCCAGCAGATATAGCGGGAGGTCTACCTACGAGCAGTACTTC.

V is TRBV5-8 and J is TRBJ2-7; 9 bases line up with TRBD1. The V segment lost 4 bases and the J segment 6 bases; nucleotides outside the gene matches: 5. Looked up from germline, CDR1 is SGHTS and CDR2 is YDEGEE. This CDR3 region has 13 residues. The CDR3: CASSRDRVTEQYF. For the CDR3, the DNA is TGTGCCAGCAGCCGGGACAGGGTCACCGAGCAGTACTTC.

The chain joins TRBV2 to TRBJ2-3; either TRBD1 or TRBD2 may fit D (11 bases each). The germline gives CDR1 SNHLY, CDR2 FYNNEI. The CDR3 is 19 amino acids. Trimming removed 7 bases from V and 4 bases from J, with 30 bases in between. In nucleotides, the CDR3 is TGTGCCAGCATAGGTGGACAGGGGGCACTTAGCGGGAGGGCAGATACGCAGTATTTT. This sequence encodes CASIGGQGALSGRADTQYF.

The chain is built from TRBV6-5 and TRBJ2-5, with a possible D match to TRBD1 (6 bases). Germline V lookup: CDR1 MNHEY, CDR2 SVGAGI. The V gene lost 2 bases and the J gene lost 5 bases, with 12 bases spanning the gap. The CDR3 has 14 residues. The CDR3: CASSYVQGSETQYF. The CDR3 DNA reads TGTGCCAGCAGTTACGTACAGGGATCGGAGACCCAGTACTTC.

This clone was detected once. The chain recombines TRBV15 with TRBJ2-7, with TRBD1 matching over 11 bases. The V segment lost 1 base and the J segment 5 bases; nucleotides outside the gene matches: 4. The germline CDR1 and CDR2 sequences are LNHNV and YYDKDF (reference sequence). The CDR3 loop spans 15 amino acids. The DNA for the CDR3 is TGTGCCACCAGCAGAGGGGGGACAGGGGGGAACGAGCAGTACTTC. It codes for CATSRGGTGGNEQYF.

This clone was seen only a few times. The rearrangement uses TRBV6-5 and TRBJ1-2; 7 nucleotides agree with TRBD1. The germline CDR1 and CDR2 sequences are MNHEY and SVGAGI. Losses at the gene ends were 5 bases for V and 6 bases for J; bases not matched to a gene: 6. This CDR3 has 13 residues. CDR3 region: CASSTRTGDGYTF. The CDR3 DNA is TGTGCCAGCAGTACGCGGACAGGCGATGGCTACACCTTC.

This rearrangement joins TRBV27 to TRBJ1-1; perhaps TRBD1 as D (5 bases). This CDR3 spans 14 amino acids. The germline V gene encodes CDR1 MNHEY and CDR2 SMNVEV (reference sequence). Between the trimmed V and J ends, which lost 8 bases and 5 bases, there was a span of 18 bases. Here the CDR3 DNA reads TGTGCCAGCCGGGGGAGAGTTGGACCGACTGAAGCTTTCTTT. Translated, it gives CASRGRVGPTEAFF.

This chain uses TRBV29-1 with TRBJ1-5; 10 bases are shared with TRBD1. CDR3 length: 13 amino acids. The V gene's germline CDR1 is SQVTM and CDR2 ANQGSEA. The V segment lost 6 bases and the J segment 5 bases; nucleotides outside the gene matches: 4. CDR3 bases: TGCAGCGTCGGGACAGGGGCCTATCAGCCCCAGCATTTT. Its translation: CSVGTGAYQPQHF.

The chain has TRBV27 and TRBJ1-4, with 7 positions matching TRBD1. This CDR3 has 14 amino acids. With V trimmed by 4 bases and J by 5 bases, 4 bases remained unmatched. The germline V gene has CDR1 MNHEY and CDR2 SMNVEV (reference sequence). CDR3 DNA sequence: TGTGCCAGCAGTTCGACAGGGCGGAATGAAAAACTGTTTTTT. Its translation: CASSSTGRNEKLFF.

J is TRBJ1-2 and V is TRBV7-9; D unclear. Germline assignment: CDR1 SEHNR and CDR2 FQNEAQ (reference sequence). The CDR3 has 13 residues. Trimming cost V 2 bases and J 2 bases, with 6 bases left between them. In nucleotides, the CDR3 is TGTGCCAGCAGCTTATTTTCAAACTATGGCTACACCTTC. Encoded protein: CASSLFSNYGYTF.

The chain uses TRBV30 and TRBJ2-7; 8 nucleotides match TRBD2. The CDR3 runs to 13 residues. Germline-derived CDR1 and CDR2 are GTSNPN and SVGIG (reference sequence). Trimming cost V 1 base and J 7 bases; bases outside gene matches: 6. CDR3 sequence (DNA): TGTGCCTGGAGTGAGGGACTAGTTAGGGAGCAGTACTTC. Translated, it gives CAWSEGLVREQYF. The entire variable domain, with the rest obtained from reference TRBV30 and TRBJ2-7, is as follows: SQTIHQWPATLVQPVGSPLSLECTVEGTSNPNLYWYRQAAGRGLQLLFYSVGIGQISSEVPQNLSASRPQDRQFILSSKKLLLSDSGFYLCAWSEGLVREQYFGPGTRLTVT.

The chain uses TRBV4-1 and TRBJ2-1; D ambiguous. Trimming took 1 base from V and 10 from J, leaving 8 bases between them. This CDR3 region has 12 residues. The germline CDR1 and CDR2 sequences are MGHRA and YSYEKL. The CDR3 DNA follows: TGCGCCAGCAGCCAAGGAGCTTGGGAGCAGTTCTTC. Amino acids: CASSQGAWEQFF.

This clone has only a few counts. The chain combines TRBV7-9 with TRBJ2-1, with TRBD2 matching over 9 bases. This CDR3 is 16 amino acids long. V trimming: 3 bases; J trimming: 5 bases; junction bases outside the gene matches: 8. The V gene's germline CDR1 is SEHNR and CDR2 FQNEAQ (reference sequence). CDR3 amino acids: CASSLYSGRVDNEQFF. The CDR3 DNA is TGTGCCAGCAGCTTGTATAGCGGGAGAGTCGACAATGAGCAGTTCTTC.

V usage is TRBV10-1 and J usage is TRBJ1-1, with TRBD1 matching 9 bases. The CDR3 extends over 14 amino acids. Germline assignment: CDR1 WNHNN and CDR2 SYGVQD (reference sequence). V trimming: 6 bases; J trimming: 4 bases; junction bases outside the gene matches: 6. In nucleotides, the CDR3 is TGCGCCAGCAGCCGACAGGGGGGCGGCACTGAAGCTTTCTTT. Its protein product is CASSRQGGGTEAFF.